This T cell receptor beta chain originates from a study of T cells expressing NK-cell markers. CDR1 is DFQATT and CDR2 is SNEGSKA in the germline V gene (reference sequence). The CDR3 consists of 16 residues. TCRdb reworked the 5' RACE reads into one entry per CDR3 protein, no DNA. Its clone listing holds 450,000 to 600,000 distinct CDR3 sequences. The material sequenced was blood T cells: a sorted CD56 or NKG2C T cell subset, CD4+ or CD8+ T cells, or bulk PBMC T cells (not recorded which). The receptor was derived from a man aged 18 to 29 in good health. This chain connects TRBV20-1 to TRBJ2-1; checking the TCRdb D call of TRBD2 is not possible without DNA. CDR3 sequence: CSARDQASGGYNEQFF.